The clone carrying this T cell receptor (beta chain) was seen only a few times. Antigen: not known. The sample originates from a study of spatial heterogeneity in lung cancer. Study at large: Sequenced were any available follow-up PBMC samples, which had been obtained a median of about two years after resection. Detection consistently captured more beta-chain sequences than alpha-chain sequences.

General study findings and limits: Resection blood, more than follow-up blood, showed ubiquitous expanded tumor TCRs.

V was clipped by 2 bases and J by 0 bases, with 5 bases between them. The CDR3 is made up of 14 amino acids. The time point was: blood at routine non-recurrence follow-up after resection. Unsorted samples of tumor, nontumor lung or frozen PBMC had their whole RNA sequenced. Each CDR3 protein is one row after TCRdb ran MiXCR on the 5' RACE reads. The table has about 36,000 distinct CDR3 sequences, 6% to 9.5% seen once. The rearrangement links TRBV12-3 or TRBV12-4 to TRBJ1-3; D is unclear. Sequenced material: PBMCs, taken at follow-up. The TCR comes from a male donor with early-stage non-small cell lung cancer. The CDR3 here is CASSLMISGNTIYF. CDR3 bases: TGTGCCAGCAGTTTAATGATCTCTGGAAACACCATATATTTT.